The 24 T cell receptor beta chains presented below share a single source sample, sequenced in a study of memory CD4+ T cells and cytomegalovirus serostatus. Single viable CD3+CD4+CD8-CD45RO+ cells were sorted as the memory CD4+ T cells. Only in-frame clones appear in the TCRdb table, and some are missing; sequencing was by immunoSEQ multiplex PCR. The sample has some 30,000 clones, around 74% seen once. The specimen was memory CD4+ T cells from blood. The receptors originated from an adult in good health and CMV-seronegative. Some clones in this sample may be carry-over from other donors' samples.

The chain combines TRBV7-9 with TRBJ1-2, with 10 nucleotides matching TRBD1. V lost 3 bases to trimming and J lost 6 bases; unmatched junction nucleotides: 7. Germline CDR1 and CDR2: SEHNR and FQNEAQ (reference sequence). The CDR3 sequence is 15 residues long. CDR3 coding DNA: TGTGCCAGCAGCTTGTCCCGGGACAGGGGAGATGGCTACACCTTC. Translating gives CASSLSRDRGDGYTF.

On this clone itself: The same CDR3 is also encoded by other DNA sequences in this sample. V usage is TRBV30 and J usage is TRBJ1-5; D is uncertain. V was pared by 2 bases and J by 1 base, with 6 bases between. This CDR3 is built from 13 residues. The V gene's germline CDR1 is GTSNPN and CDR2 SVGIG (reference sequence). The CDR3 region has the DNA TGTGCCTGGAGTTCTGACAGCAATCAGCCCCAGCATTTT. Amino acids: CAWSSDSNQPQHF. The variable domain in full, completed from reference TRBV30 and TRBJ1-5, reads SQTIHQWPATLVQPVGSPLSLECTVEGTSNPNLYWYRQAAGRGLQLLFYSVGIGQISSEVPQNLSASRPQDRQFILSSKKLLLSDSGFYLCAWSSDSNQPQHFGDGTRLSIL.

The CDR3 DNA reads TGTGCCTGGAAGGGTTCTAGCGAAGCTTTCTTT. The encoded protein is CAWKGSSEAFF. The rearrangement uses TRBV30 and TRBJ1-1; the D is unclear. Trimming took 4 bases from V and 8 from J, leaving 11 bases between them. Germline V gene data show CDR1 as GTSNPN and CDR2 as SVGIG (reference sequence). The CDR3 is made up of 11 amino acids.

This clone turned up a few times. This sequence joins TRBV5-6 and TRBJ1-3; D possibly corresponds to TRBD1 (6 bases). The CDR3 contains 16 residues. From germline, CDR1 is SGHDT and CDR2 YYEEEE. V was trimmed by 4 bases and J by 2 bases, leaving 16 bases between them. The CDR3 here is CASSLTWRDTGNTIYF. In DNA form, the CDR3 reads TGTGCCAGCAGCCTAACCTGGCGGGACACTGGAAACACCATATATTTT.

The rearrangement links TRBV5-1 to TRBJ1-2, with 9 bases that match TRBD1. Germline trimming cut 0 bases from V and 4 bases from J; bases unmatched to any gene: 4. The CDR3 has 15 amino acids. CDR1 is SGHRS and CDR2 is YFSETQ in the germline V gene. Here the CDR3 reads CASSLETGGIYGYTF. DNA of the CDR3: TGCGCCAGCAGCTTGGAGACAGGGGGTATCTATGGCTACACCTTC.

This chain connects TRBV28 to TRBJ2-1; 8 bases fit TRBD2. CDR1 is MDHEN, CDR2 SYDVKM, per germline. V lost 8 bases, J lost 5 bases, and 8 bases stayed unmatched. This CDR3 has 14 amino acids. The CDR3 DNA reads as TGTGCCAGCGGCGGGGGGAGGTTCGACAATGAGCAGTTCTTC. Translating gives CASGGGRFDNEQFF.

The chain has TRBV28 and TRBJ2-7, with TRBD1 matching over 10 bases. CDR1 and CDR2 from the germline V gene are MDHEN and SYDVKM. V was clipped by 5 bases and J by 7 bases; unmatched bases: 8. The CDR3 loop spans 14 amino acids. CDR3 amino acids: CASSLGQGVREQYF. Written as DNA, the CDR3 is TGTGCCAGCAGTCTCGGACAGGGGGTGAGGGAGCAGTACTTC.

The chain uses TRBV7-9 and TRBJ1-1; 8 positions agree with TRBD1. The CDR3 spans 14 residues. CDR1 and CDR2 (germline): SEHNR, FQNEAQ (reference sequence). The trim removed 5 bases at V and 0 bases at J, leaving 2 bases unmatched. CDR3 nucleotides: TGTGCCAGCAGCGGACAGGGTATGAACACTGAAGCTTTCTTT. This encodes CASSGQGMNTEAFF.

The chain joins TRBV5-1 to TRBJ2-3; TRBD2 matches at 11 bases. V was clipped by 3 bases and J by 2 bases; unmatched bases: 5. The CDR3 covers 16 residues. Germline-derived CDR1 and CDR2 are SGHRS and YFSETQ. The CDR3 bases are TGCGCCAGCAGCTCCTCTAGCGGGGGGAACACAGATACGCAGTATTTT. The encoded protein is CASSSSSGGNTDTQYF.

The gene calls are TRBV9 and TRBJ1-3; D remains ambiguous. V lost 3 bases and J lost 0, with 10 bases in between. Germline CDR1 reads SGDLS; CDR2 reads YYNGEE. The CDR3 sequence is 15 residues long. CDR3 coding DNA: TGTGCCAGCAGCGAACACATCATCTCTGGAAACACCATATATTTT. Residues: CASSEHIISGNTIYF.

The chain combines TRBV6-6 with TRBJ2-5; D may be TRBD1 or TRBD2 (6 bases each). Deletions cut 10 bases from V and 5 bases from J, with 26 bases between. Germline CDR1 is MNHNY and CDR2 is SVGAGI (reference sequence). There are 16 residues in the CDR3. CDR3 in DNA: TGTGCCACCGCAGGGAAATCGTCCGGGGGCGCGGAGACCCAGTACTTC. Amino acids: CATAGKSSGGAETQYF.

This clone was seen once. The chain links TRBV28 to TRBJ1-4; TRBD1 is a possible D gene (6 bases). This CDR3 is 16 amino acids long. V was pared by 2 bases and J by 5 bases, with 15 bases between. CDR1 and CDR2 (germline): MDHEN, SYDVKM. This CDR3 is CASSLLGTYLNEKLFF. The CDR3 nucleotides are TGTGCCAGCAGTTTACTCGGGACATACCTAAATGAAAAACTGTTTTTT.

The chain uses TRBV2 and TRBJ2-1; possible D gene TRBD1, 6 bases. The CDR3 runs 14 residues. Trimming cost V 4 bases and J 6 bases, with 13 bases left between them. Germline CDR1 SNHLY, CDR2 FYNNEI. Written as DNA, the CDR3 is TGTGCCAGCAGTGTAGGACAGAGGACCAATGAGCAGTTCTTC. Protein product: CASSVGQRTNEQFF.

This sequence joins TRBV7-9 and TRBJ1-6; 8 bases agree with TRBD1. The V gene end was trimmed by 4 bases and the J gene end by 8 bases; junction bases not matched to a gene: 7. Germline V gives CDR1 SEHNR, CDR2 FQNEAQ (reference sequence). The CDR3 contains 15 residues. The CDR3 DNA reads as TGTGCCAGCAGCTCAGGGGACAGGAAAGATTCACCCCTCCACTTT. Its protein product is CASSSGDRKDSPLHF.

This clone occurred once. As DNA, the CDR3 is TGCGCCAGCAGCTTGAACTTACAGGGGGGGATCAACTATGGCTACACCTTC. This encodes CASSLNLQGGINYGYTF. The chain carries TRBV5-1 and TRBJ1-2; TRBD1 matches 8 bases. This CDR3 has 17 amino acids. The J segment lost 2 bases and the V segment lost 1 base, leaving 10 bases of the junction unmatched. The germline CDR1 and CDR2 sequences are SGHRS and YFSETQ.

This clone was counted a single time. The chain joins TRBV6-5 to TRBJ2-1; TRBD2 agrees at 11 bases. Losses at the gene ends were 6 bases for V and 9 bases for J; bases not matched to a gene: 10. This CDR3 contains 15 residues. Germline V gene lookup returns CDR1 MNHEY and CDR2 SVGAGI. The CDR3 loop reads CASRAIAGGPVEQFF. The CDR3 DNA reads TGTGCCAGCAGAGCCATAGCGGGGGGGCCTGTTGAGCAGTTCTTC.

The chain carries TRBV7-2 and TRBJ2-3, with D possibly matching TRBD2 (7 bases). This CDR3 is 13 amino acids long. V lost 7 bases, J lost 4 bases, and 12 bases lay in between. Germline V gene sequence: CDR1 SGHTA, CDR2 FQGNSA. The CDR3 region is CASNEGGSDTQYF. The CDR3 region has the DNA TGTGCCAGCAACGAGGGGGGGTCAGATACGCAGTATTTT. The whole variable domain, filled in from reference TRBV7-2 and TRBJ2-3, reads GAGVSQSPSNKVTEKGKDVELRCDPISGHTALYWYRQSLGQGLEFLIYFQGNSAPDKSGLPSDRFSAERTGGSVSTLTIQRTQQEDSAVYLCASNEGGSDTQYFGPGTRLTVL.

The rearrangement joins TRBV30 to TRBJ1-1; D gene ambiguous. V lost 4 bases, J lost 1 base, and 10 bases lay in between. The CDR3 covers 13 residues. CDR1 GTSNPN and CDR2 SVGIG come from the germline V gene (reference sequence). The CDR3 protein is CAWNGLENTEAFF. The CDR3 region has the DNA TGTGCCTGGAATGGATTGGAGAACACTGAAGCTTTCTTT.

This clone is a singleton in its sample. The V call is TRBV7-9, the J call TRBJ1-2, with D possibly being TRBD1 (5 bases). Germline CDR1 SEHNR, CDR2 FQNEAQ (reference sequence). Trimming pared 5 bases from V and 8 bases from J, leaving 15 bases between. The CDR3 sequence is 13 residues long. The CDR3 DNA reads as TGTGCCAGCAGCCGAATGGGGACGGAGGGCTACACCTTC. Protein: CASSRMGTEGYTF.

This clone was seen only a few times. CDR3: CASSPRPNTEAFF. For the CDR3, the DNA is TGTGCCAGCAGCCCCCGGCCGAACACTGAAGCTTTCTTT. V gene TRBV7-2 combines with J gene TRBJ1-1; D is unclear. This CDR3 is 13 amino acids long. Germline CDR1 is SGHTA and CDR2 is FQGNSA. V was cut by 5 bases and J by 1 base, with 8 bases left in between. Looking up the rest from reference TRBV7-2 and TRBJ1-1 gives the full variable domain: GAGVSQSPSNKVTEKGKDVELRCDPISGHTALYWYRQSLGQGLEFLIYFQGNSAPDKSGLPSDRFSAERTGGSVSTLTIQRTQQEDSAVYLCASSPRPNTEAFFGQGTRLTVV.

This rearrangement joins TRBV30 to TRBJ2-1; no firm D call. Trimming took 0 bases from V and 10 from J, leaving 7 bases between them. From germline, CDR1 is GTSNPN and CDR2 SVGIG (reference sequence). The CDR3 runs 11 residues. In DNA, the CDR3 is TGTGCCTGGAGTGTATCCGCGGAGCAGTTCTTC. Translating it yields CAWSVSAEQFF.

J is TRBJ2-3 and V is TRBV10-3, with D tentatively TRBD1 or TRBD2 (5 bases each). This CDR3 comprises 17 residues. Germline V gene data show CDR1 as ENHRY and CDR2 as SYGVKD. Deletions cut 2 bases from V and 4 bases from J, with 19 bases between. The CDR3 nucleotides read TGTGCCATCAGTGAGCCGCGGGCCGGGGCGGTAGCAGATACGCAGTATTTT. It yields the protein CAISEPRAGAVADTQYF.

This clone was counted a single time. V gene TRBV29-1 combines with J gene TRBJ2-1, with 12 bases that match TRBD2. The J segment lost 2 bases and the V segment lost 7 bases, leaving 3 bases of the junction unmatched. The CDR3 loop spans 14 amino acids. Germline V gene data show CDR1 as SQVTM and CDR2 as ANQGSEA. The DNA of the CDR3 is TGCAGCGACAGGACTAGCGGGGCCTACAATGAGCAGTTCTTC. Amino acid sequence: CSDRTSGAYNEQFF.

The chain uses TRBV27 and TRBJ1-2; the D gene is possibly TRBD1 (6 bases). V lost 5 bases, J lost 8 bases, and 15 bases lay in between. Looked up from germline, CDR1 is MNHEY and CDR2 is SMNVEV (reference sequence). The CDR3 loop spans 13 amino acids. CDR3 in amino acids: CASSTNPGAGYTF. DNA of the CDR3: TGTGCCAGCAGTACAAACCCAGGGGCCGGCTACACCTTC.